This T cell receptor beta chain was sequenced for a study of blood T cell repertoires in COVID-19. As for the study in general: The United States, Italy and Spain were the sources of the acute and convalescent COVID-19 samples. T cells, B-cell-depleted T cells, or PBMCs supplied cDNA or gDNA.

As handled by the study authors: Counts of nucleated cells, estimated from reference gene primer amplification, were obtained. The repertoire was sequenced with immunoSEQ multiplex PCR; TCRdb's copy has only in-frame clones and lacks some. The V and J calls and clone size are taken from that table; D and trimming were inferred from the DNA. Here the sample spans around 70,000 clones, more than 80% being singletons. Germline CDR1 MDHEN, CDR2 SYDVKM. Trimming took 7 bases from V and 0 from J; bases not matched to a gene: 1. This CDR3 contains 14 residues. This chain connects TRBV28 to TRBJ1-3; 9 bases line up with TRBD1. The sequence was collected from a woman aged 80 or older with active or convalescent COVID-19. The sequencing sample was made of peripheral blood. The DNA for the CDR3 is TGTGCCAGCATGACAGGGGGCTCTGGAAACACCATATATTTT. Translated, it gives CASMTGGSGNTIYF.